The sequence of this T cell receptor (beta chain) was determined in a study of blood T cell repertoires in COVID-19. CDR1 is SEHNR and CDR2 is FQNEAQ in the germline V gene (reference sequence). V lost 2 bases and J lost 16; bases outside the gene matches: 8. The CDR3 is made up of 12 amino acids. Original processing methods: By means of reference gene primer amplification, nucleated cell counts were estimated. TCRdb's table, derived via immunoSEQ multiplex PCR, lists solely in-frame clones and lacks some. The V and J calls and clone size were taken over from that table, and D and trimming were inferred from the DNA. The repertoire has roughly 130,000 clones, roughly 80% of them found once; the top ten carry roughly 1.9%.

The V call is TRBV7-9, the J call TRBJ2-4; 7 positions match TRBD1. This TCR was sampled from a man in his 70s with acute or convalescent COVID-19. Specimen: peripheral blood. CDR3 sequence: CASSLFSGQNYF. As DNA, the CDR3 is TGTGCCAGCAGCTTATTTTCGGGACAGAATTACTTC. Variable domain in full (rest from reference TRBV7-9 and TRBJ2-4): DTGVSQNPRHKITKRGQNVTFRCDPISEHNRLYWYRQTLGQGPEFLTYFQNEAQLEKSRLLSDRFSAERPKGSFSTLEIQRTEQGDSAMYLCASSLFSGQNYFGAGTRLSVL.